Following are 4 T cell receptor beta chains from one sample sequenced in a study of blood T cell repertoires in COVID-19. The protocol was immunoSEQ multiplex PCR, while the TCRdb copy is restricted to in-frame clones and leaves out a portion. The sample yields approximately 250,000 clones, around four fifths seen once. The sample consisted of peripheral blood. The receptors were gathered from a woman aged 60-75 years with active or convalescent COVID-19.

The chain uses TRBV11-3 and TRBJ2-7, with 7 bases aligning to TRBD2. Germline CDR1 SGHNT, CDR2 YENEEA. The CDR3 has 13 residues. Trimming took 3 bases from V and 5 from J; bases not matched to a gene: 4. The CDR3 DNA reads TGTGCCAGCAGCTTGGGCGGGAGAAACGAGCAGTACTTC. Its protein is CASSLGGRNEQYF.

This clone was counted a single time. This sequence joins TRBV3-1 (or the pseudogene TRBV3-2) and TRBJ2-1, with TRBD2 identical over 14 bases. The germline V gene encodes CDR1 LGHDT and CDR2 YNNKEL (reference sequence). Germline trimming cut 4 bases from V and 8 bases from J; bases unmatched to any gene: 7. CDR3 length: 16 amino acids. The DNA for the CDR3 is TGTGCCAGCAGCCTTTTCGGGACTAGCGGGAGAGATGAGCAGTTCTTC. Protein sequence: CASSLFGTSGRDEQFF.

The chain recombines TRBV19 with TRBJ2-2, with a possible D match to TRBD1 (6 bases). Trimming took off 3 bases at V and 4 bases at J, with 12 bases between the two ends. Looked up from germline, CDR1 is LNHDA and CDR2 is SQIVND (reference sequence). This CDR3 is built from 15 residues. CDR3 sequence: CASSILGAATGELFF. In DNA, the CDR3 is TGTGCCAGTAGTATTCTGGGGGCGGCCACCGGGGAGCTGTTTTTT.

The CDR3, as DNA: TGTGCCAGCAGCATAAAGACAGGGAACTCTGGGGCCAACGTCCTGACTTTC. Its translation: CASSIKTGNSGANVLTF. The rearrangement uses TRBV21-1 and TRBJ2-6; the table's D gene call, TRBD1, was not cross checked with the DNA. TRBV21-1 is a pseudogene locus. This CDR3 has 17 residues.